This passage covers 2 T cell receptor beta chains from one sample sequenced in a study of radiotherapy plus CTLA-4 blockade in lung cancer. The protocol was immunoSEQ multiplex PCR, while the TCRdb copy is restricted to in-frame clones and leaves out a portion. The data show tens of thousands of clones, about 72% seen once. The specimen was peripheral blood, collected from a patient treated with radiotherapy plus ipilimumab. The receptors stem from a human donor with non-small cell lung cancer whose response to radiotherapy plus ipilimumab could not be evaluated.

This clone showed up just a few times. CDR3 region: CASSSPLSEFQETQYF. CDR3 nucleotides: TGTGCCAGCAGTTCCCCCTTATCGGAGTTCCAAGAGACCCAGTACTTC. This chain joins TRBV28 and TRBJ2-5; D not resolved. The germline gives CDR1 MDHEN, CDR2 SYDVKM. This CDR3 region has 16 residues. The V end was cut by 4 bases, the J end by 1 base, with 16 bases between.

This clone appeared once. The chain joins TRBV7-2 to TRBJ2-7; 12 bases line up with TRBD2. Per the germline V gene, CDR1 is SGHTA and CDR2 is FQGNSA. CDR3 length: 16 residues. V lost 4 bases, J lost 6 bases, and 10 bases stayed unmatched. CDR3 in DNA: TGTGCCAGCAGCTCTTCTAGCGGGGGGGCCGACCGCGAGCAGTACTTC. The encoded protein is CASSSSSGGADREQYF.